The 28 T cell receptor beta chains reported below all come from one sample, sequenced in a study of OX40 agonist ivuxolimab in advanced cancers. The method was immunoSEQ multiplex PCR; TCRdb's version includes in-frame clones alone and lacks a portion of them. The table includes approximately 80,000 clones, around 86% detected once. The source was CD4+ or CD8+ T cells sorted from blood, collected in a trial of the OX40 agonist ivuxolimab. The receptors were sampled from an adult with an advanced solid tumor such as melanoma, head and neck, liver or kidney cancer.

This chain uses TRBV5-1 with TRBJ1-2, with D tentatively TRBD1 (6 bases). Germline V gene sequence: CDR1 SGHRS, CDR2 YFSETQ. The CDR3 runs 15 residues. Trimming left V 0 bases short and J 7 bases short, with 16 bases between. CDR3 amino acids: CASSLDSNRDGGYTF. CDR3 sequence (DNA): TGCGCCAGCAGCTTGGATTCCAACAGGGATGGTGGCTACACCTTC.

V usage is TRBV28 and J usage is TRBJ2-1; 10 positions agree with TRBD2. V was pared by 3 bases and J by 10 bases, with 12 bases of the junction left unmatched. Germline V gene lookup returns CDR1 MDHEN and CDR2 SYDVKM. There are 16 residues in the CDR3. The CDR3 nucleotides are TGTGCCAGCAGTTTCGATCTGTTAGCGGGGGGAAGGGAGCAGTTCTTC. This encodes CASSFDLLAGGREQFF.

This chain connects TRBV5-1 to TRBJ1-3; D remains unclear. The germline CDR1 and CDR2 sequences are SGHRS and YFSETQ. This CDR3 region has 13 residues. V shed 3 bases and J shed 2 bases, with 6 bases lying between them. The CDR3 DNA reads TGCGCCAGCAGCTCGTCAGCTGGAAACACCATATATTTT. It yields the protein CASSSSAGNTIYF.

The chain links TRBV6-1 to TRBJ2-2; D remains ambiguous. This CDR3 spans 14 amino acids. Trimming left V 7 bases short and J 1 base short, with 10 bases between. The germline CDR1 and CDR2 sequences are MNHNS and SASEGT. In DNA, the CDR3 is TGTGCCAGCATTCGAGACAAGAACACCGGGGAGCTGTTTTTT. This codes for CASIRDKNTGELFF.

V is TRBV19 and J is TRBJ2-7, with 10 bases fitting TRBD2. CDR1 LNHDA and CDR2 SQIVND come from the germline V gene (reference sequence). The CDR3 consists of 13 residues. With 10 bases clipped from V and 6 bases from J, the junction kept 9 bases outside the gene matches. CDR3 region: CATSGSLFSEQYF. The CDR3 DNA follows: TGTGCCACTAGCGGGAGTCTTTTCTCCGAGCAGTACTTC.

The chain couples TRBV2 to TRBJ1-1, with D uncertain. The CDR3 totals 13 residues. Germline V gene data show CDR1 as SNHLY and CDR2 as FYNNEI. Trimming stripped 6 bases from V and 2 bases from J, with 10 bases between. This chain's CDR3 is CASRPTSNTEAFF. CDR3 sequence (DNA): TGTGCCAGCAGGCCGACATCCAACACTGAAGCTTTCTTT.

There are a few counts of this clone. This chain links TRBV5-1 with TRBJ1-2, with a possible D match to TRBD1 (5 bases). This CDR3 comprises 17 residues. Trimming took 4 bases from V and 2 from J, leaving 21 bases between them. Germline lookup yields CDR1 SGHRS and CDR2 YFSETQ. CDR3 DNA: TGCGCCAGCAGCCCTGCTCGTCCGTTCCAGGGAAACTATGGCTACACCTTC. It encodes CASSPARPFQGNYGYTF.

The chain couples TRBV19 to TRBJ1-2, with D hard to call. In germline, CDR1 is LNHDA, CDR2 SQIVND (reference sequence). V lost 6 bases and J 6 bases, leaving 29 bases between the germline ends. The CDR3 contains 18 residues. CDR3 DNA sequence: TGTGCCAGTAGCATATGGCCGCTCGGAACCTCAATTGCGAATGGCTACACCTTC. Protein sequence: CASSIWPLGTSIANGYTF. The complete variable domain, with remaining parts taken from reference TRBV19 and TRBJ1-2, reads DGGITQSPKYLFRKEGQNVTLSCEQNLNHDAMYWYRQDPGQGLRLIYYSQIVNDFQKGDIAEGYSVSREKKESFPLTVTSAQKNPTAFYLCASSIWPLGTSIANGYTFGSGTRLTVV.

CDR3 bases: TGTGCCAGCAGTTACCGGGACAGGCGTTACGAGCAGTACTTC. Its protein product is CASSYRDRRYEQYF. The chain is built from TRBV6-5 and TRBJ2-7, with 8 bases that match TRBD1. Trimming removed 2 bases from V and 4 bases from J; junction bases left unmatched: 4. The CDR3 has 14 residues. Germline V gene data show CDR1 as MNHEY and CDR2 as SVGAGI.

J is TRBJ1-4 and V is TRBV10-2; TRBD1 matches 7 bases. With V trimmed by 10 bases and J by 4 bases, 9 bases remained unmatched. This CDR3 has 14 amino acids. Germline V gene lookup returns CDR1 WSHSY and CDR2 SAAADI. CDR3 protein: CATNNRGSNEKLFF. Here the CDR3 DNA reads TGCGCCACAAATAACAGGGGAAGTAATGAAAAACTGTTTTTT.

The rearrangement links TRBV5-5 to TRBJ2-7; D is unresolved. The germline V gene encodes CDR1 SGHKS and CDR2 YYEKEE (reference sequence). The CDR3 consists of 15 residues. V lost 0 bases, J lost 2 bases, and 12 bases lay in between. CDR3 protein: CASSLVAGQTYEQYF. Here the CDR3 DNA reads TGTGCCAGCAGCTTGGTGGCAGGTCAGACCTACGAGCAGTACTTC.

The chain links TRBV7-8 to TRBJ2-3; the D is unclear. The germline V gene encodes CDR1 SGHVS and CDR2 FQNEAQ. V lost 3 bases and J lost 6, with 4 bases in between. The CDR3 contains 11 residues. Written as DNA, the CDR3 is TGTGCCAGCAGCTTTGCGGATACGCAGTATTTT. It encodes CASSFADTQYF.

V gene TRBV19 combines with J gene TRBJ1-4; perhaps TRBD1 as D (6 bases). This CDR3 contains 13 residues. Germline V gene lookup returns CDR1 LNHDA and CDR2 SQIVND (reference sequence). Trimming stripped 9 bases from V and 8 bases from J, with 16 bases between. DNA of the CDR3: TGTGCCAGCGCGGGGCAGGACAGAGAAAAACTGTTTTTT. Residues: CASAGQDREKLFF.

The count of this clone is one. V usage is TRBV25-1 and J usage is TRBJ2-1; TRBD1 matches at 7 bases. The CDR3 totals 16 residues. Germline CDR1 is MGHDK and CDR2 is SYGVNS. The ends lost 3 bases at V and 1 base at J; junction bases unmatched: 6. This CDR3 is CASSDPRTGSYNEQFF. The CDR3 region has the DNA TGTGCCAGCAGTGACCCTCGGACAGGTTCCTACAATGAGCAGTTCTTC.

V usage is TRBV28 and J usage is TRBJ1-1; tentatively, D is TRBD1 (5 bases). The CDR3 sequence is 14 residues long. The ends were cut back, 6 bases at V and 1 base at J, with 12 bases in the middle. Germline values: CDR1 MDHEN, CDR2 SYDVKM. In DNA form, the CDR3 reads TGTGCCAGCAGCCGTACCGACAGGAACACTGAAGCTTTCTTT. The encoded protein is CASSRTDRNTEAFF.

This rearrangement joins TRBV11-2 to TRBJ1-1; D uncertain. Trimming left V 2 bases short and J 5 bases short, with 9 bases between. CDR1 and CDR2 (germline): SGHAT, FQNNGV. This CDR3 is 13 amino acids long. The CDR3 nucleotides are TGTGCCAGCAGCTTATTCCCGCGAACTGAAGCTTTCTTT. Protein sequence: CASSLFPRTEAFF.

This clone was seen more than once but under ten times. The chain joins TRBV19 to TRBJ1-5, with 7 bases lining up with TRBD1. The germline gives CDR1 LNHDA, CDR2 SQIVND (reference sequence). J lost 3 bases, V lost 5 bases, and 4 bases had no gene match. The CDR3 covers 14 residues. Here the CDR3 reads CASSSTGDNQPQHF. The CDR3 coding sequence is TGTGCCAGTAGTTCCACAGGGGACAATCAGCCCCAGCATTTT.

The CDR3 sequence: CASSPGDTRDHNEQFF. The DNA for the CDR3 is TGTGCCAGTAGTCCCGGGGACACGAGGGACCACAATGAGCAGTTCTTC. The rearrangement joins TRBV19 to TRBJ2-1; D perhaps matches TRBD1 (6 bases). V was shortened by 5 bases and J by 5 bases, with 19 bases between the two germline ends. The CDR3 sequence is 16 residues long. Germline CDR1 and CDR2: LNHDA and SQIVND (reference sequence).

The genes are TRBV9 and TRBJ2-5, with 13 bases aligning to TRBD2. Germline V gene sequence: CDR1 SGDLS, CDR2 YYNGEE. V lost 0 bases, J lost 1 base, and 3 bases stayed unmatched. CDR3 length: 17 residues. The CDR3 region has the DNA TGTGCCAGCAGCGTAGGACTAGCGGGAGGAGGCCAAGAGACCCAGTACTTC. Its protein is CASSVGLAGGGQETQYF.

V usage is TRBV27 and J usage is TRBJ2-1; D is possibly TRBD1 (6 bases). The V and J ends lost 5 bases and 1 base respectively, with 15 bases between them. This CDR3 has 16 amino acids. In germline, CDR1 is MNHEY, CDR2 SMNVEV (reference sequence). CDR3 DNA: TGTGCCAGCAGTGCTTCGCAGGGGATTTCCTACAATGAGCAGTTCTTC. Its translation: CASSASQGISYNEQFF.

This CDR3 is CASSQGGSGTYEQYF. The CDR3 DNA sequence: TGTGCCAGCAGCCAGGGTGGTAGCGGAACCTACGAGCAGTACTTC. J is TRBJ2-7 and V is TRBV11-3; D possibly corresponds to TRBD2 (6 bases). CDR1 and CDR2 from the germline V gene are SGHNT and YENEEA. This CDR3 has 15 amino acids. Trimming shortened V by 5 bases and J by 2 bases, and 16 bases separated the two germline ends.

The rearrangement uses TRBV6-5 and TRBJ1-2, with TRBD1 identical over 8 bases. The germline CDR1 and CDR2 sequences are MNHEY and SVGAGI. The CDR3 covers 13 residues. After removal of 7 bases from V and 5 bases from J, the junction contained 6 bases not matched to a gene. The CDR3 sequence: CASTTRQGYGYTF. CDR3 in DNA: TGTGCCAGCACCACCCGACAGGGGTATGGCTACACCTTC.

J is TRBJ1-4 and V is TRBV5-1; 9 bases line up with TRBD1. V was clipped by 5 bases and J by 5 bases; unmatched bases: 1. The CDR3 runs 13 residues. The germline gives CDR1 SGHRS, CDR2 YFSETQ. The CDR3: CASRDRGNEKLFF. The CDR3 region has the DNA TGCGCCAGCAGGGACAGGGGAAATGAAAAACTGTTTTTT.

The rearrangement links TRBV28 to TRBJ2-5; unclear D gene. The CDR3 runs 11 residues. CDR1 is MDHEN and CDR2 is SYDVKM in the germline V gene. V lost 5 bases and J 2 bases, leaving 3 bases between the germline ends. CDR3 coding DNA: TGTGCCAGCAGTATTCAAGAGACCCAGTACTTC. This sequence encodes CASSIQETQYF.

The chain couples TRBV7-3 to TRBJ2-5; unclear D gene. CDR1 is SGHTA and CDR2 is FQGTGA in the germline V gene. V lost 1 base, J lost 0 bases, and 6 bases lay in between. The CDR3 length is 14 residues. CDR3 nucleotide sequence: TGTGCCAGCAGCTTAAATGGGGACCAAGAGACCCAGTACTTC. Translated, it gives CASSLNGDQETQYF.

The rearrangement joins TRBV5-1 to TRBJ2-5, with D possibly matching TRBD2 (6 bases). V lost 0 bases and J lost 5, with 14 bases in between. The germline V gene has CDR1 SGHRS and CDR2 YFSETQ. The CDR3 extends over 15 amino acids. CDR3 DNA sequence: TGCGCCAGCAGCTTGGCTCCTGGGGCGGGGGAGACCCAGTACTTC. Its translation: CASSLAPGAGETQYF.

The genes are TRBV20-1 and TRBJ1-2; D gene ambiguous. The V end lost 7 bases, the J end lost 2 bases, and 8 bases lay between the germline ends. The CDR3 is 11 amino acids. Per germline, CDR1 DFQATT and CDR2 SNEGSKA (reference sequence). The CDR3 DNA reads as TGCAGTGGGGCAGCCAACTATGGCTACACCTTC. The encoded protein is CSGAANYGYTF.

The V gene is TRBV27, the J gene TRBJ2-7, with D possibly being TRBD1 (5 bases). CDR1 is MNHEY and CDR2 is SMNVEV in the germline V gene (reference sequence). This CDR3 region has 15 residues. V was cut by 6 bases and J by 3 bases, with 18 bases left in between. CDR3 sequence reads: CASSPMVGQIYEQYF. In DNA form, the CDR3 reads TGTGCCAGCAGCCCGATGGTGGGGCAGATCTACGAGCAGTACTTC.